The 10 T cell receptor beta chains in this list originate from one sample, sequenced in a study of blood T cells in healthy people across ages. A J-beta primer mix and a sample-barcoded 5' primer were used in a second PCR of about 6 to 12 cycles. TCRdb re-called the 5' RACE reads through MiXCR, storing one row per CDR3 protein. The table shows 550,000 to 600,000 distinct CDR3 sequences, with approximately 30% occurring only once. The material sequenced was blood. These receptors originate from a woman between 65 and 79 years old in good health.

This clonotype has only a few counts. A junction boundary mismatches the germline segment, possibly from a read error. J is TRBJ2-3 and V is TRBV7-9; 12 positions match TRBD2. This CDR3 has 18 residues. Germline values: CDR1 SEHNR, CDR2 FQNEAQ (reference sequence). The CDR3 bases are TGTGCCGGCAGCTTAGTCCTAGCGGGGGGGCCCACGGTGGGTACGCAGTATTTT. Its translation is CAGSLVLAGGPTVGTQYF.

The V call is TRBV4-2, the J call TRBJ2-7; 7 bases fit TRBD2. This CDR3 region has 14 residues. Germline trimming cut 4 bases from V and 7 bases from J; bases unmatched to any gene: 10. Germline CDR1 is LGHNA and CDR2 is YNFKEQ. CDR3: CASSPGGEGREQYF. Written as DNA, the CDR3 is TGTGCCAGCAGCCCCGGAGGGGAGGGTAGGGAGCAGTACTTC.

The chain couples TRBV29-1 to TRBJ1-1; D is ambiguous. CDR3 length: 11 amino acids. Germline CDR1 is SQVTM and CDR2 is ANQGSEA. With 4 bases removed from V and 4 bases from J, the gap between germline ends came to 7 bases. CDR3 nucleotides: TGCAGCGTTGTACTGCTCACTGAAGCTTTCTTT. Its protein product is CSVVLLTEAFF.

This clonotype was seen more than once but under ten times. V and J are TRBV2 and TRBJ2-7; D remains ambiguous. The CDR3 length is 11 residues. CDR1 is SNHLY and CDR2 is FYNNEI in the germline V gene. Trimming shortened V by 8 bases and J by 5 bases, and 10 bases separated the two germline ends. In DNA form, the CDR3 reads TGTGCCAGCTCTATTTTCAACGAGCAGTACTTC. It is translated as CASSIFNEQYF.

This CDR3 reads CASGGQTSPDTQYF. For the CDR3, the DNA is TGTGCCTCCGGAGGCCAGACTAGCCCGGATACGCAGTATTTT. The chain combines TRBV6-5 with TRBJ2-3, with TRBD2 matching over 7 bases. The CDR3 contains 14 residues. Germline V gene sequence: CDR1 MNHEY, CDR2 SVGAGI. Trimming removed 11 bases from V and 6 bases from J; junction bases left unmatched: 14.

This clonotype has just a few counts. J is TRBJ2-1 and V is TRBV20-1, with TRBD2 matching over 12 bases. V trimming: 5 bases; J trimming: 0 bases; junction bases outside the gene matches: 8. Per germline, CDR1 DFQATT and CDR2 SNEGSKA (reference sequence). This CDR3 contains 17 residues. This CDR3 is CSAQRTSGDYSYNEQFF. In DNA form, the CDR3 reads TGCAGTGCTCAGAGGACTAGCGGGGACTACTCCTACAATGAGCAGTTCTTC.

This clonotype was observed a handful of times. V is TRBV25-1 and J is TRBJ2-1; the D gene is possibly TRBD2 (7 bases). Trimming stripped 6 bases from V and 7 bases from J, with 13 bases between. CDR1 and CDR2 from the germline V gene are MGHDK and SYGVNS. There are 13 residues in the CDR3. The CDR3 spells CASRGEGGNEQFF. In DNA form, the CDR3 reads TGTGCCAGCAGGGGGGAGGGGGGTAATGAGCAGTTCTTC.

A remark on this clonotype: The germline gene is not matched at one end of the junction; a read error may be the cause. The chain couples TRBV14 to TRBJ2-7, with 8 bases identical to TRBD2. This CDR3 contains 16 residues. The V gene's germline CDR1 is SGHDN and CDR2 FVKESK. CDR3 residues: CASSQGKTSDSCEQYF. The DNA of the CDR3 is TGTGCCAGCAGCCAGGGTAAGACTAGCGACTCCTGCGAGCAGTACTTC.

This chain uses TRBV9 with TRBJ1-4; TRBD1 aligns across 9 bases. The J segment lost 6 bases and the V segment lost 4 bases, leaving 4 bases of the junction unmatched. CDR1 is SGDLS, CDR2 YYNGEE, per germline. This CDR3 has 14 residues. CDR3 in DNA: TGTGCCAGCAGCCACGGGACAGGGTATGAAAAACTGTTTTTT. Its protein is CASSHGTGYEKLFF.

This clonotype was detected only a few times. The chain joins TRBV6-5 to TRBJ1-1; D remains unclear. Germline V gene data show CDR1 as MNHEY and CDR2 as SVGAGI. Trimming took off 0 bases at V and 7 bases at J, with 9 bases between the two ends. This CDR3 is built from 13 residues. CDR3 bases: TGTGCCAGCAGTTACTCGAGAGAAGGTGAAGCTTTCTTT. Translating gives CASSYSREGEAFF.